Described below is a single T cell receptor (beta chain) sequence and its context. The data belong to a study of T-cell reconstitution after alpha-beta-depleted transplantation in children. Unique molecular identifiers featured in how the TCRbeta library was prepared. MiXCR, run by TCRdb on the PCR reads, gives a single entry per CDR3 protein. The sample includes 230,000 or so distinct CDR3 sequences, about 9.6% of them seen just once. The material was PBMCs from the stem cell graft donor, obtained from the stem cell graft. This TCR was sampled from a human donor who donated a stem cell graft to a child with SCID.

DNA for the CDR3: TGTGCCACCAGCAGAGTGGGACACCCGGGCGATGAGCAGTTCTTC. This gives the protein CATSRVGHPGDEQFF. The chain has TRBV15 and TRBJ2-1; the D gene is possibly TRBD1 (6 bases). CDR3 length: 15 amino acids. Per germline, CDR1 LNHNV and CDR2 YYDKDF (reference sequence). V was shortened by 1 base and J by 8 bases, with 15 bases between the two germline ends. Filled out from reference TRBV15 and TRBJ2-1, the complete variable domain reads DAMVIQNPRYQVTQFGKPVTLSCSQTLNHNVMYWYQQKSSQAPKLLFHYYDKDFNNEADTPDNFQSRRPNTSFCFLDIRSPGLGDTAMYLCATSRVGHPGDEQFFGPGTRLTVL.